The clone carrying this T cell receptor (beta chain) was detected once. Its specificity is unknown. The data are from a study of shared clonotypes between healthy human individuals. Study-wide background: The composition of the donors was a couple of women and a few men aged 18 to 49. Each donor had three CD4 naive, three CD4 memory, two CD8 naive and one CD8 memory plate. Study conclusions and caveats: The expectation was that sequencing depth would affect clonotype sharing among donors. Genetic and exposure-history diversity was limited by the few donors.

Clones were sequenced by immunoSEQ multiplex PCR, and TCRdb holds only the in-frame ones, with some missing. The sample records about 2,200,000 clones, about 93% being singletons. Naive CD8 isolation took CD45RO-negative cells positively selected for CCR7 and excluded terminally differentiated effector memory CD45RA+ cells. In germline, CDR1 is SGHVS, CDR2 FQNEAQ. This CDR3 is built from 13 residues. Trimming shortened V by 5 bases and J by 7 bases, and 12 bases separated the two germline ends. The sequence was obtained from a man aged 18-30 years in good health. Some clones in this sample may be carry-over from other donors' samples. V gene TRBV7-8 combines with J gene TRBJ2-1; no reliable D call. The sample taken for sequencing was naive CD8+ T cells from PBMCs. CDR3 coding DNA: TGTGCCAGCAGCGGGGATATCTTGAATGAGCAGTTCTTC. Encoded protein: CASSGDILNEQFF.